This is a list of T cell receptor beta chains from one sample in a study of T-cell memory formation after mild COVID-19. TCRdb passed the 5' RACE reads through MiXCR, listing each CDR3 protein once. Of roughly 350,000 distinct CDR3 sequences listed, 28% are singletons. Sample: PBMCs or a T cell subset sorted from them (not recorded which). Source of these receptors: an adult woman who had mild COVID-19 (a few samples of this study predate the infection). Cell type and time point are not known. The CDR3 runs from the conserved cysteine through the conserved F or W. A D gene is named only where the DNA matches it firmly. Not all rows give a size; the values are once, few, many and, for expanded clones, a class.

v_call	d_call	clone_size	j_call	cdr3_length	cdr3_aa	cdr3_nt
TRBV30	NA	NA	TRBJ1-1	13	CAWSVSRNTEAFF	TGTGCCTGGAGTGTAAGTAGGAACACTGAAGCTTTCTTT
TRBV2	NA	NA	TRBJ2-7	13	CASSADRTYEQYF	TGTGCCAGCAGTGCCGACAGAACCTACGAGCAGTACTTC
TRBV5-1	TRBD2	few	TRBJ2-3	15	CASSRLASSTDTQYF	TGCGCCAGCAGCAGACTAGCCTCTAGCACAGATACGCAGTATTTT
TRBV20-1	NA	NA	TRBJ2-1	15	CSATTGASSYNEQFF	TGCAGTGCTACAACGGGCGCTAGCTCCTACAATGAGCAGTTCTTC
TRBV15	NA	NA	TRBJ2-1	16	CATSRAPFSSYNEQFF	TGTGCCACCAGCAGAGCTCCCTTCAGCTCCTACAATGAGCAGTTCTTC
TRBV7-8	TRBD2	NA	TRBJ2-7	15	CASSLGTSGGYEQYF	TGTGCCAGCAGCCTCGGGACTAGCGGGGGTTACGAGCAGTACTTC
TRBV12-3/TRBV12-4	TRBD1	NA	TRBJ1-1	14	CASRTGDSPLQAFF	TGTGCCAGCAGGACCGGGGACAGCCCATTACAAGCTTTCTTT
TRBV5-1	NA	NA	TRBJ1-1	13	CASSLFLTTEAFF	TGCGCCAGCAGCTTGTTCCTCACCACTGAAGCTTTCTTT
TRBV5-1	TRBD1	NA	TRBJ2-7	16	CASSWWLTGDRNEQYF	TGCGCCAGCAGCTGGTGGTTGACAGGGGATAGGAACGAGCAGTACTTC
TRBV27	NA	NA	TRBJ2-7	14	CATLDPRGAYEQYF	TGTGCCACCCTTGACCCTCGTGGGGCCTACGAGCAGTACTTC
TRBV9	TRBD1	NA	TRBJ1-2	15	CASSTGQALRYGYTF	TGTGCCAGCAGCACCGGACAGGCCCTTCGGTATGGCTACACCTTC
TRBV19	NA	NA	TRBJ2-2	13	CASRWQMAGELFF	TGTGCCAGTAGATGGCAGATGGCCGGGGAGCTGTTTTTT
TRBV9	TRBD1	few	TRBJ1-3	17	CASSPIQTGTTGNTIYF	TGTGCCAGCAGCCCCATTCAGACAGGGACGACTGGAAACACCATATATTTT
TRBV24-1	TRBD1	many	TRBJ1-5	15	CATSPATGANQPQHF	TGTGCCACCAGTCCTGCGACAGGGGCCAATCAGCCCCAGCATTTT
TRBV24-1	NA	NA	TRBJ1-2	16	CATSDAGTEPNYGYTF	TGTGCCACCAGTGATGCCGGCACAGAACCTAACTATGGCTACACCTTC
TRBV5-5	TRBD2	NA	TRBJ2-7	14	CASTSGLAAYEQYF	TGTGCCAGCACCTCCGGACTAGCGGCTTACGAGCAGTACTTC
TRBV4-1	NA	NA	TRBJ2-7	14	CASSHPGQSNEQYF	TGCGCCAGCAGCCACCCGGGACAAAGCAACGAGCAGTACTTC
TRBV7-9	TRBD1	NA	TRBJ1-6	15	CASSYRDRGDSPLHF	TGTGCCAGCAGCTACCGGGACAGGGGGGATTCACCCCTCCACTTT
TRBV12-3/TRBV12-4	NA	few	TRBJ2-1	15	CASSLTGSYGNEQFF	TGTGCCAGCAGTTTAACCGGTTCGTATGGGAATGAGCAGTTCTTC
TRBV12-3/TRBV12-4	NA	few	TRBJ2-3	11	CATRYLDTQYF	TGTGCCACCCGATACTTGGATACGCAGTATTTT
TRBV7-2	TRBD1	NA	TRBJ1-2	16	CASSPKGQALKDGYTF	TGTGCCAGCAGCCCTAAGGGACAGGCACTTAAGGATGGCTACACCTTC
TRBV11-2	NA	NA	TRBJ2-3	15	CASSLALTGTDTQYF	TGTGCCAGCAGCTTAGCCCTCACGGGGACAGATACGCAGTATTTT
TRBV12-3/TRBV12-4	NA	NA	TRBJ2-5	13	CASSSQQEETQYF	TGTGCCAGCAGTTCCCAGCAGGAGGAGACCCAGTACTTC
TRBV29-1	TRBD2	NA	TRBJ2-2	18	CSVAGRLAGGTNTGELFF	TGCAGCGTTGCAGGGCGACTAGCGGGAGGAACAAACACCGGGGAGCTGTTTTTT
TRBV20-1	NA	NA	TRBJ1-5	15	CSAKMGGTSNQPQHF	TGCAGTGCAAAGATGGGGGGAACTTCAAATCAGCCCCAGCATTTT
TRBV2	NA	NA	TRBJ2-5	15	CASSERFESGETQYF	TGTGCCAGCAGTGAGCGGTTCGAGAGCGGGGAGACCCAGTACTTC
TRBV7-9	NA	NA	TRBJ2-5	13	CASSPAALETQYF	TGTGCCAGCAGCCCAGCGGCTTTAGAGACCCAGTACTTC
TRBV6-2/TRBV6-3	NA	NA	TRBJ2-2	16	CASSYRGVWNTGELFF	TGTGCCAGCAGTTACAGGGGGGTTTGGAACACCGGGGAGCTGTTTTTT
TRBV11-3	NA	NA	TRBJ1-2	12	CASSLSREGYTF	TGTGCCAGCAGCTTATCCAGGGAGGGCTACACCTTC
TRBV5-1	NA	NA	TRBJ2-5	14	CASSLAVPGETQYF	TGCGCCAGCAGCTTGGCCGTACCGGGAGAGACCCAGTACTTC
TRBV20-1	TRBD1	few	TRBJ2-5	15	CSARGDRGGGETQYF	TGCAGTGCTAGGGGGGACAGGGGAGGAGGAGAGACCCAGTACTTC
TRBV25-1	TRBD2	NA	TRBJ2-3	15	CASGTSASRTDTQYF	TGTGCCAGCGGGACTAGCGCATCCCGCACAGATACGCAGTATTTT
TRBV10-3	TRBD1	few	TRBJ2-6	15	CAIRPTGAGANVLTF	TGTGCCATCAGGCCCACAGGGGCTGGGGCCAACGTCCTGACTTTC
TRBV5-1	NA	many	TRBJ1-1	13	CASSFRLNTEAFF	TGTGCCAGCAGCTTTCGGTTGAACACTGAAGCTTTCTTT
TRBV29-1	TRBD1	NA	TRBJ1-2	13	CSVLLGDSYGYTF	TGCAGCGTTCTTCTCGGGGACAGTTATGGCTACACCTTC
TRBV7-8	NA	few	TRBJ2-7	13	CASSPRANYEQYF	TGTGCCAGCAGCCCCCGGGCCAACTACGAGCAGTACTTC
TRBV7-9	NA	NA	TRBJ1-1	12	CASSRGTLGAFF	TGTGCCAGCAGCCGAGGGACACTTGGAGCTTTCTTT
TRBV12-3/TRBV12-4	TRBD1	NA	TRBJ1-4	15	CASSSLRQGNEKLFF	TGTGCCAGCAGTTCCCTCCGACAGGGAAATGAAAAACTGTTTTTT
TRBV5-1	NA	NA	TRBJ2-2	15	CASSLEKTNTGELFF	TGCGCCAGCAGCTTGGAGAAAACGAACACCGGGGAGCTGTTTTTT
TRBV18	NA	NA	TRBJ2-5	15	CASSPPKGKGETQYF	TGTGCCAGCTCACCACCGAAGGGGAAGGGAGAGACCCAGTACTTC
TRBV9	TRBD1	few	TRBJ1-1	16	CASSVAYGTGGLEAFF	TGTGCCAGCAGCGTAGCCTATGGGACAGGGGGACTAGAAGCTTTCTTT
TRBV5-1	NA	few	TRBJ2-5	14	CASSLAGQKETQYF	TGCGCCAGCAGCTTGGCCGGACAGAAAGAGACCCAGTACTTC
TRBV27	TRBD1	few	TRBJ1-5	19	CASSRLPGTGGTSNQPQHF	TGTGCCAGCAGTCGCTTACCAGGGACAGGGGGCACAAGCAATCAGCCCCAGCATTTT